The 27 T cell receptor beta chains listed next were all sequenced from one sample in a study of cytomegalovirus exposure and HLA in healthy donors. PCR used 60 Vbeta primers and 13 Jbeta primers. Using immunoSEQ multiplex PCR, the repertoire was profiled, and TCRdb retains in-frame clones only, with some absent. This table has about 160,000 clones, 70% to 90% appearing once. The sequencing sample was made of PBMCs. The receptors were gathered from a man between 18 and 35 years old in good health and CMV-seropositive.

The CDR3 nucleotides read TGTGCCAGCAGCTTGGGGGGCGGATGGGATTCACCCCTCCACTTT. Translating it yields CASSLGGGWDSPLHF. The chain couples TRBV5-6 to TRBJ1-6; D may be TRBD1 (5 bases). Looked up from germline, CDR1 is SGHDT and CDR2 is YYEEEE. Trimming cost V 0 bases and J 8 bases, with 12 bases left between them. The CDR3 consists of 15 residues.

The rearrangement links TRBV7-2 to TRBJ1-2; D is undetermined. Trimming took 6 bases from V and 6 from J, leaving 20 bases between them. From germline, CDR1 is SGHTA and CDR2 FQGNSA. This CDR3 has 15 amino acids. DNA for the CDR3: TGTGCCAGCAGTTTGTCGGTCGGGGTAGGAGATGGCTACACCTTC. Translated, it gives CASSLSVGVGDGYTF.

The rearrangement uses TRBV18 and TRBJ2-5, with D possibly being TRBD1 (7 bases). V lost 9 bases, J lost 1 base, and 18 bases lay in between. Germline CDR1 and CDR2: KGHSH and LQKENI. The CDR3 runs 15 residues. CDR3 residues: CASRAGRGAQETQYF. In nucleotides, the CDR3 is TGTGCCAGTCGAGCAGGCAGGGGGGCCCAAGAGACCCAGTACTTC.

V gene TRBV20-1 combines with J gene TRBJ2-3, with TRBD1 as a possible D gene (5 bases). V was trimmed by 6 bases and J by 6 bases, leaving 10 bases between them. The CDR3 is 11 residues long. Germline lookup yields CDR1 DFQATT and CDR2 SNEGSKA (reference sequence). CDR3 coding DNA: TGCAGTGCCGCCCCAGGGGATACGCAGTATTTT. It specifies CSAAPGDTQYF.

Only one count was recorded for this clone. The chain is built from TRBV6-5 and TRBJ2-4; the D gene is possibly TRBD1 (6 bases). V gave up 5 bases and J gave up 6 bases, with 11 bases separating them. This CDR3 comprises 13 residues. The germline gives CDR1 MNHEY, CDR2 SVGAGI. The CDR3 coding sequence is TGTGCCAGCAGTGTTCAAGGGGGAAACATTCAGTACTTC. Its protein product is CASSVQGGNIQYF.

The J gene is TRBJ1-4, the V gene TRBV19; D might be TRBD1 (6 bases). The CDR3 spans 15 residues. Trimming cost V 7 bases and J 2 bases, with 14 bases left between them. Germline values: CDR1 LNHDA, CDR2 SQIVND (reference sequence). CDR3 coding DNA: TGTGCCAGTAAGGTTACGGGGGGCACTAATGAAAAACTGTTTTTT. Protein sequence: CASKVTGGTNEKLFF.

The rearrangement uses TRBV5-4 and TRBJ2-5; D gene uncertain. Germline loops: CDR1 SGHNT, CDR2 YYREEE (reference sequence). This CDR3 comprises 15 residues. Deletions cut 0 bases from V and 0 bases from J, with 9 bases between. This CDR3 reads CASSLVGQYQETQYF. The DNA for the CDR3 is TGTGCCAGCAGCTTGGTTGGGCAGTACCAAGAGACCCAGTACTTC.

The rearrangement joins TRBV9 to TRBJ2-1; TRBD1 matches 9 bases. This CDR3 has 16 amino acids. The V segment lost 0 bases and the J segment 6 bases; nucleotides outside the gene matches: 7. In germline, CDR1 is SGDLS, CDR2 YYNGEE. CDR3 protein: CASSVASDRGGNEQFF. The DNA of the CDR3 is TGTGCCAGCAGCGTAGCTAGTGACAGGGGGGGCAATGAGCAGTTCTTC.

This clone has only a few counts. CDR3 in DNA: TGTGCCAGCAGCTTGGCGGGGAACACCGGGGAGCTGTTTTTT. Translating gives CASSLAGNTGELFF. J is TRBJ2-2 and V is TRBV5-4, with D uncertain. CDR3 length: 14 residues. CDR1 is SGHNT, CDR2 YYREEE, per germline (reference sequence). Trimming removed 0 bases at V and 1 base at J, with 4 bases between.

This clone was found a few times. The genes are TRBV29-1 and TRBJ1-2; D unresolved. The CDR3 has 16 residues. Trimming took 2 bases from V and 2 from J, leaving 18 bases between them. Germline values: CDR1 SQVTM, CDR2 ANQGSEA. CDR3 amino acids: CSVETPGSDQNYGYTF. CDR3 bases: TGCAGCGTTGAAACCCCCGGGTCAGATCAAAACTATGGCTACACCTTC.

J is TRBJ2-1 and V is TRBV11-3; D uncertain. Trimming took 5 bases from V and 5 from J, leaving 4 bases between them. CDR3 length: 11 amino acids. Germline assignment: CDR1 SGHNT and CDR2 YENEEA. The CDR3 is CASSRDNEQFF. CDR3 bases: TGTGCCAGCAGCCGAGACAATGAGCAGTTCTTC.

The chain links TRBV28 to TRBJ1-1, with D maybe TRBD1 (5 bases). The V gene's germline CDR1 is MDHEN and CDR2 SYDVKM. This CDR3 region has 15 residues. V lost 2 bases and J lost 0, with 10 bases in between. The CDR3 sequence: CASSLGGTMNTEAFF. The CDR3 DNA reads TGTGCCAGCAGTTTAGGGGGGACGATGAACACTGAAGCTTTCTTT.

This chain uses TRBV25-1 with TRBJ1-6; D remains ambiguous. The CDR3 covers 18 residues. CDR1 MGHDK and CDR2 SYGVNS come from the germline V gene. With 3 bases removed from V and 6 bases from J, the gap between germline ends came to 21 bases. In DNA, the CDR3 is TGTGCCAGCAGTGAGTCGGCCCTGGGCTTAAGCTCTAATTCACCCCTCCACTTT. It yields the protein CASSESALGLSSNSPLHF.

The genes are TRBV5-1 and TRBJ2-7; TRBD2 might be the D (6 bases). V lost 1 base, J lost 3 bases, and 8 bases lay in between. This CDR3 has 13 residues. Germline CDR1 and CDR2: SGHRS and YFSETQ. The CDR3: CASSLRRDYEQYF. Written as DNA, the CDR3 is TGCGCCAGCAGCTTGAGGCGGGACTACGAGCAGTACTTC. Filled out from reference TRBV5-1 and TRBJ2-7, the complete variable domain reads KAGVTQTPRYLIKTRGQQVTLSCSPISGHRSVSWYQQTPGQGLQFLFEYFSETQRNKGNFPGRFSGRQFSNSRSEMNVSTLELGDSALYLCASSLRRDYEQYFGPGTRLTVT.

The chain links TRBV27 to TRBJ1-1; the D gene is possibly TRBD1 (5 bases). CDR3 length equals 14 residues. V shed 8 bases and J shed 5 bases, with 18 bases lying between them. Germline V gives CDR1 MNHEY, CDR2 SMNVEV (reference sequence). Written as DNA, the CDR3 is TGTGCCAGCTCTCTCAGAGGAGGGGAGACTGAAGCTTTCTTT. Translation gives CASSLRGGETEAFF.

V is TRBV5-1 and J is TRBJ1-1; 9 bases fit TRBD1. Per germline, CDR1 SGHRS and CDR2 YFSETQ. The CDR3 consists of 14 residues. V was clipped by 4 bases and J by 3 bases; unmatched bases: 4. The DNA of the CDR3 is TGCGCCAGCAGCGGGGGACAGGGCCACACTGAAGCTTTCTTT. It translates to CASSGGQGHTEAFF.

The chain recombines TRBV7-2 with TRBJ2-2, with TRBD2 identical over 13 bases. This CDR3 is built from 16 residues. The junction had 5 bases not matched to a gene; V was cut back by 6 bases and J by 4 bases. Germline CDR1 SGHTA, CDR2 FQGNSA. The CDR3, as DNA: TGTGCCAGCAGACGGACTAGCGGGAGCTTCACCGGGGAGCTGTTTTTT. This encodes CASRRTSGSFTGELFF.

The chain links TRBV7-8 to TRBJ2-7; D is undetermined. This CDR3 is 14 amino acids long. Trimming shortened V by 3 bases and J by 6 bases, and 15 bases separated the two germline ends. Germline loops: CDR1 SGHVS, CDR2 FQNEAQ. CDR3 DNA sequence: TGTGCCAGCAGCTTGTTCCCTGGGTCGGGCGAGCAGTACTTC. Translating it yields CASSLFPGSGEQYF.

This clone has only one observation. The rearrangement links TRBV14 to TRBJ2-5; D might be TRBD2 (5 bases). The V and J ends lost 1 base and 3 bases respectively, with 9 bases between them. Germline V CDR1 and CDR2: SGHDN, FVKESK. The CDR3 totals 14 residues. DNA for the CDR3: TGTGCCAGCAGCCAAGTGTTCGGGGAAGAGACCCAGTACTTC. It translates to CASSQVFGEETQYF.

For this clone: A junction end diverges from the germline sequence, so it may reflect a read error. The chain combines TRBV7-7 with TRBJ2-5; 14 bases match TRBD2. The germline V gene has CDR1 SSHAT and CDR2 FNYEAQ (reference sequence). There are 17 residues in the CDR3. CDR3 region: CASSFGPGTSGGETQYF. DNA of the CDR3: TGTGCTAGCAGCTTCGGCCCCGGGACTAGCGGGGGTGAGACCCAGTACTTC.

The V and J genes are TRBV7-8 and TRBJ2-1, with 10 bases aligning to TRBD2. This CDR3 is 16 amino acids long. Germline-derived CDR1 and CDR2 are SGHVS and FQNEAQ. With V trimmed by 2 bases and J by 4 bases, 5 bases remained unmatched. CDR3 amino acids: CASSLKSGGAYNEQFF. CDR3 DNA: TGTGCCAGCAGCTTAAAGAGCGGGGGGGCGTACAATGAGCAGTTCTTC. Supplemented by reference TRBV7-8 and TRBJ2-1, the full variable domain reads GAGVSQSPRYKVAKRGQDVALRCDPISGHVSLFWYQQALGQGPEFLTYFQNEAQLDKSGLPSDRFFAERPEGSVSTLKIQRTQQEDSAVYLCASSLKSGGAYNEQFFGPGTRLTVL.

This sequence joins TRBV6-5 and TRBJ2-7, with 8 bases matching TRBD1. The CDR3 is 16 amino acids. From germline, CDR1 is MNHEY and CDR2 SVGAGI. The junction had 7 bases not matched to a gene; V was cut back by 0 bases and J by 3 bases. The CDR3 DNA is TGTGCCAGCAGTTACTCTAGTAGGACAGGGATCTACGAGCAGTACTTC. Amino acid sequence: CASSYSSRTGIYEQYF.

The J gene is TRBJ2-7, the V gene TRBV6-1; TRBD1 might be the D (6 bases). Germline lookup yields CDR1 MNHNS and CDR2 SASEGT. V lost 6 bases and J 4 bases, leaving 19 bases between the germline ends. This CDR3 contains 15 residues. CDR3 sequence reads: CASSKRQVAGYEQYF. DNA of the CDR3: TGTGCCAGCAGCAAAAGACAGGTCGCCGGGTACGAGCAGTACTTC.

The CDR3, as DNA: TGTGCCAGCAGCCAAAGTGTCTCGGCAGGGGGCGCGATGGGTGAGCAGTTCTTC. Protein sequence: CASSQSVSAGGAMGEQFF. The V gene is TRBV13, the J gene TRBJ2-1; 8 nucleotides line up with TRBD1. The trim removed 5 bases at V and 9 bases at J, leaving 21 bases unmatched. Germline assignment: CDR1 PRHDT and CDR2 FYEKMQ (reference sequence). The CDR3 has 18 amino acids.

The V and J genes are TRBV7-8 and TRBJ2-1; tentative D call: TRBD2 (7 bases). Trimming removed 1 base from V and 7 bases from J, with 20 bases in between. CDR1 is SGHVS and CDR2 is FQNEAQ in the germline V gene. This CDR3 has 17 amino acids. The DNA for the CDR3 is TGTGCCAGCAGCTTAGGATTTAGCCGGGGGGCTAGTAATGAGCAGTTCTTC. Residues: CASSLGFSRGASNEQFF.

This clone showed up just a few times. The chain employs TRBV11-2 and TRBJ2-7; TRBD2 is a possible D gene (6 bases). Germline CDR1 and CDR2: SGHAT and FQNNGV. There are 14 residues in the CDR3. Trimming took off 5 bases at V and 2 bases at J, with 13 bases between the two ends. The CDR3 nucleotides are TGTGCCAGCAGCCTGGACCCGGGAGCCTACGAGCAGTACTTC. This encodes CASSLDPGAYEQYF.

The V gene is TRBV15, the J gene TRBJ2-7; TRBD1 matches at 8 bases. There are 15 residues in the CDR3. Per germline, CDR1 LNHNV and CDR2 YYDKDF (reference sequence). With V trimmed by 3 bases and J by 1 base, 5 bases remained unmatched. The chain's CDR3 is CATSSGQGRSYEQYF. The CDR3 DNA reads TGTGCCACCAGCAGTGGACAGGGTAGATCCTACGAGCAGTACTTC.